Detailed here is one TCR beta chain. The data were taken from a study of T cell changes during pregnancy in multiple sclerosis. CDR1 SGHRS and CDR2 YFSETQ come from the germline V gene. The CDR3 length is 16 residues. J was trimmed by 6 bases and V by 0 bases; bases with no gene match: 8. Generated by immunoSEQ multiplex PCR, the TCRdb table keeps only in-frame clones and is missing some. Of approximately 20,000 clones listed, approximately 90% are singletons. The chain joins TRBV5-1 to TRBJ2-1; TRBD2 matches 8 bases. Sequences were derived from CD8+ T cells from peripheral blood mononuclear cells, sampled in the second trimester of pregnancy. This clonotype was obtained from a female donor in good health, enrolled as a control in a pregnancy study. CDR3 sequence (DNA): TGCGCCAGCAGCTTGGAGGGCTCCGGGACTAGCAATGAGCAGTTCTTC. Translating gives CASSLEGSGTSNEQFF.